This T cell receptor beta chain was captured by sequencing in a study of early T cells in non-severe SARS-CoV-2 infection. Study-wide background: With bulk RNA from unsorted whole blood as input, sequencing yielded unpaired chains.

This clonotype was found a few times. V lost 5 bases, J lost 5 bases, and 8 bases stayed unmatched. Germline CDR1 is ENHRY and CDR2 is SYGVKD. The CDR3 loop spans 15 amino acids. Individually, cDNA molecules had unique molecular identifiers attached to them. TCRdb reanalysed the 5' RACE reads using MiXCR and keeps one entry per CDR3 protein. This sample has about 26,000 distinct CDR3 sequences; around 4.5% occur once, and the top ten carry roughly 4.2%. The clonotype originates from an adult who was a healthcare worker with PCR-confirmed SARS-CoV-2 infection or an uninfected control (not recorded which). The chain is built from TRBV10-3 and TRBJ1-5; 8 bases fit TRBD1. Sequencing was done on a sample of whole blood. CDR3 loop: CAISSGQGRYQPQHF. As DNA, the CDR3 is TGTGCCATCAGTTCAGGACAGGGCAGATATCAGCCCCAGCATTTT.